These T cell receptor beta chains were read from a single sample in a study of cytomegalovirus exposure and HLA in healthy donors. Repertoires were generated with immunoSEQ multiplex PCR, while TCRdb's copy carries only in-frame clones and drops some. Among about 120,000 clones listed, approximately 68% were seen once. Sequencing was performed on PBMCs. The receptors shown here come from a man aged 25 to 45 in good health and CMV-seropositive. The CDR3 runs from the conserved cysteine through the conserved F or W. The D gene is left open where the match is weak. A row's size may be missing; if present it is once, few, many or a size class.

clone_size,j_call,v_call,d_call,cdr3_aa,cdr3_nt
.,TRBJ2-7,TRBV7-9,.,CASSFPGDPYEQYF,TGTGCCAGCAGCTTTCCTGGAGACCCCTACGAGCAGTACTTC
.,TRBJ2-7,TRBV4-2,.,CASSQDDTGESYEQYF,TGTGCCAGCAGCCAAGATGACACTGGCGAATCCTACGAGCAGTACTTC
.,TRBJ1-1,TRBV7-2,.,CASSLQGNLAAFF,TGTGCCAGCAGCTTACAGGGGAACCTGGCAGCTTTCTTT
.,TRBJ1-2,TRBV6-5,TRBD1,CASSQGAYNYGYTF,TGTGCCAGCAGCCAGGGGGCGTATAACTATGGCTACACCTTC
.,TRBJ1-5,TRBV15,.,CATSRDGSNQPQHF,TGTGCCACCAGCAGAGATGGCAGCAATCAGCCCCAGCATTTT
few,TRBJ2-1,TRBV6-1,TRBD2,CASSDLGGVDNEQFF,TGTGCCAGCAGTGATTTGGGGGGGGTAGATAATGAGCAGTTCTTC
few,TRBJ2-7,TRBV9,.,CASSVAGDPRLGHEQYF,TGTGCCAGCAGCGTAGCGGGGGACCCCCGATTAGGGCACGAGCAGTACTTC
few,TRBJ1-2,TRBV10-3,TRBD1,CAIRAGGARVYGYTF,TGTGCCATCAGGGCAGGGGGCGCGCGGGTCTATGGCTACACCTTC
.,TRBJ2-4,TRBV6-1,.,CASSSPTGDKNIQYF,TGTGCCAGCAGTTCACCGACGGGGGACAAAAACATTCAGTACTTC
.,TRBJ2-1,TRBV14,TRBD2,CASSQVSGVNEQFF,TGTGCCAGCAGCCAAGTCAGCGGGGTAAATGAGCAGTTCTTC
.,TRBJ2-7,TRBV11-1,.,CASSLDLTSSVEQYF,TGTGCCAGCAGCTTAGACCTGACATCCTCCGTCGAGCAGTACTTC
few,TRBJ1-2,TRBV2,.,CASKPSGQTAALTNYGYTF,TGTGCCAGCAAACCGAGCGGACAGACCGCTGCATTAACTAACTATGGCTACACCTTC
few,TRBJ2-7,TRBV7-9,.,CASSPAGREGHEQYF,TGTGCCAGCAGCCCCGCGGGGAGAGAGGGCCACGAGCAGTACTTC
.,TRBJ2-7,TRBV29-1,.,CSVALGDEQYF,TGCAGCGTTGCCCTGGGCGACGAGCAGTACTTC
.,TRBJ2-2,TRBV7-3,.,CASSLTPGTGELFF,TGTGCCAGCAGCTTAACGCCGGGCACCGGGGAGCTGTTTTTT
.,TRBJ2-2,TRBV5-4,.,CASSQAIRVASSGELFF,TGTGCCAGCAGCCAAGCTATCAGGGTGGCCAGTAGCGGGGAGCTGTTTTTT
.,TRBJ2-7,TRBV6-1,TRBD2,CASSEGSGSYEQYF,TGTGCCAGCAGTGAGGGTAGCGGGAGCTACGAGCAGTACTTC
.,TRBJ2-3,TRBV7-2,.,CASSLDRVDTQYF,TGTGCCAGCAGCTTAGATCGTGTAGATACGCAGTATTTT
.,TRBJ2-7,TRBV5-1,.,CASSLYLRPYEQYF,TGCGCCAGCAGCTTGTATCTGCGGCCCTACGAGCAGTACTTC
.,TRBJ2-7,TRBV19,TRBD2,CASSRLAGGPGEQYF,TGTGCCAGTAGTCGGCTAGCGGGAGGGCCAGGAGAGCAGTACTTC
.,TRBJ2-7,TRBV6-1,.,CASSELIGFGYEQYF,TGTGCCAGCAGTGAATTGATCGGGTTCGGCTACGAGCAGTACTTC
.,TRBJ2-1,TRBV5-1,TRBD2,CASSLDPSGEQFF,TGCGCCAGCAGCTTGGACCCTAGCGGCGAGCAGTTCTTC
once,TRBJ1-3,TRBV7-9,.,CSSSTPGDSGNTIYF,TGTTCCAGCAGCACCCCAGGCGACTCTGGAAACACCATATATTTT
once,TRBJ1-5,TRBV7-7,.,CASSSGGNQPQHF,TGTGCTAGCTCTTCCGGGGGCAATCAGCCCCAGCATTTT
.,TRBJ2-5,TRBV7-9,.,CSSTAGETQYF,TGTTCCAGCACAGCAGGAGAGACCCAGTACTTC
.,TRBJ2-5,TRBV30,.,CAWTGSRETQYF,TGTGCCTGGACGGGGAGTAGGGAGACCCAGTACTTC
.,TRBJ1-1,TRBV18,.,CASSPPVPGEAFF,TGTGCCAGCTCACCACCGGTACCCGGTGAAGCTTTCTTT
.,TRBJ2-4,TRBV19,TRBD2,CASSMERSGRAGQYF,TGTGCCAGTAGTATGGAGCGTAGCGGGAGGGCCGGGCAGTACTTC
.,TRBJ2-3,TRBV12-5,TRBD2,CASGPGTSSGGDTQYF,TGTGCTAGTGGTCCGGGGACTAGCTCTGGGGGAGATACGCAGTATTTT
.,TRBJ1-1,TRBV12-5,TRBD1,CASGLGHKTGIETEAFF,TGTGCTAGTGGTTTGGGCCACAAGACAGGGATAGAAACTGAAGCTTTCTTT
.,TRBJ1-3,TRBV2,TRBD1,CASRGTGVGNTIYF,TGTGCCAGCAGAGGGACAGGGGTTGGAAACACCATATATTTT
.,TRBJ1-4,TRBV7-9,.,CASSPLVNNEKLFF,TGTGCCAGCAGCCCCCTAGTTAATAATGAAAAACTGTTTTTT
.,TRBJ2-7,TRBV5-1,.,CASSLGAAAYEQYF,TGCGCCAGCAGCTTGGGGGCAGCAGCCTACGAGCAGTACTTC
.,TRBJ2-1,TRBV25-1,TRBD2,CASSEWAGGPYNEQFF,TGTGCCAGCAGTGAATGGGCGGGAGGGCCCTACAATGAGCAGTTCTTC
.,TRBJ1-2,TRBV6-5,TRBD1,CASSAGQNYGYTF,TGTGCCAGCAGTGCGGGACAGAACTATGGCTACACCTTC
few,TRBJ2-7,TRBV28,TRBD2,CASSRTSGSGEQYF,TGTGCCAGCAGTCGGACTAGCGGGAGTGGGGAGCAGTACTTC
few,TRBJ2-7,TRBV29-1,TRBD1,CSVATGGYEQYF,TGCAGCGTGGCGACAGGGGGCTACGAGCAGTACTTC
few,TRBJ2-3,TRBV6-5,.,CASSYGGARTDTQYF,TGTGCCAGCAGTTACGGGGGGGCCAGGACAGATACGCAGTATTTT
few,TRBJ2-5,TRBV5-1,TRBD1,CASSQRQGAETQYF,TGCGCCAGCAGCCAGAGACAGGGGGCGGAGACCCAGTACTTC
.,TRBJ2-3,TRBV7-6,.,CASSFRPRSSTDTQYF,TGTGCCAGCAGCTTCCGTCCGCGGTCTAGCACAGATACGCAGTATTTT
.,TRBJ2-7,TRBV10-3,TRBD2,CAMGGSASGGYEQYF,TGTGCCATGGGGGGGAGTGCTAGCGGGGGGTACGAGCAGTACTTC
.,TRBJ2-1,TRBV9,TRBD2,CASSVGQAGGNEQFF,TGTGCCAGCAGCGTAGGGCAAGCGGGGGGCAATGAGCAGTTCTTC
few,TRBJ2-5,TRBV11-3,TRBD1,CASSAGTGGPETQYF,TGTGCCAGCAGCGCGGGGACAGGGGGCCCAGAGACCCAGTACTTC
.,TRBJ2-1,TRBV28,TRBD2,CASGGSGNGGYYNEQFF,TGTGCCAGCGGGGGGAGCGGGAATGGCGGGTACTACAATGAGCAGTTCTTC
.,TRBJ2-3,TRBV6-5,TRBD1,CASSRGQESTDTQYF,TGTGCCAGCAGTCGCGGACAGGAGAGCACAGATACGCAGTATTTT
.,TRBJ1-5,TRBV28,.,CASRRTGNQPQHF,TGTGCCAGCAGGCGGACAGGCAATCAGCCCCAGCATTTT
.,TRBJ2-3,TRBV28,TRBD1,CASSLWLLRDRATDTQYF,TGTGCCAGCAGTTTATGGCTTCTCCGGGACAGGGCCACAGATACGCAGTATTTT
few,TRBJ2-1,TRBV2,.,CASTSRLVEQFF,TGTGCCAGCACGAGCAGGCTGGTCGAGCAGTTCTTC
.,TRBJ1-2,TRBV5-4,.,CASSAGQFNYGYTF,TGTGCCAGCAGCGCCGGACAGTTTAACTATGGCTACACCTTC
.,TRBJ2-3,TRBV27,TRBD1,CASSPIGTGGTDTQYF,TGTGCCAGCAGCCCGATCGGGACAGGGGGGACAGATACGCAGTATTTT